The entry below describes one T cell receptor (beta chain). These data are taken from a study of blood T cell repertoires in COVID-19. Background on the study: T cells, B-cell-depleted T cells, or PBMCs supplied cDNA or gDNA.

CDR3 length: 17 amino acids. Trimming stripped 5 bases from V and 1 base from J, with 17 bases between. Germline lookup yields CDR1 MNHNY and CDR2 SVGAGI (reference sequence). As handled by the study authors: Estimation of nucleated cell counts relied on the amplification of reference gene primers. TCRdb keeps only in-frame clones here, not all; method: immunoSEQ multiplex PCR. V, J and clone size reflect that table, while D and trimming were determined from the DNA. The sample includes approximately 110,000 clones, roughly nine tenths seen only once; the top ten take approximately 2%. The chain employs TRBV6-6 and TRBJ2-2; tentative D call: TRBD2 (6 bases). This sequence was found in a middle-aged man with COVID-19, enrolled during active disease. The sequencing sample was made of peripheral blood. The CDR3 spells CASSPVSPAGNTGELFF. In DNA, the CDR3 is TGTGCCAGCAGTCCCGTTTCCCCAGCGGGGAACACCGGGGAGCTGTTTTTT.